This T cell receptor beta chain was sequenced during a study of patients and donors after allogeneic stem cell transplantation. This clonotype turned up a few times. The CDR3 is 16 amino acids. Germline V lookup: CDR1 SGHRS, CDR2 YFSETQ. V shed 6 bases and J 3 bases; nucleotides not matched to a gene: 8. TCRdb redid the calling of the RT-PCR reads with MiXCR, one entry per CDR3 protein. This sample has roughly 150,000 distinct CDR3 sequences; more than 20% occur once, and the top ten carry more than 25%. The sample comprised blood, either unsorted or a sorted T cell fraction (not recorded which). This rearrangement joins TRBV5-1 to TRBJ2-7; TRBD2 aligns across 14 bases. The source of this sequence is a human donor who was either an allogeneic HSCT recipient or a stem cell or donor lymphocyte infusion donor (not recorded which). It is not recorded whose cells these are; they may come from a transplant donor. CDR3 sequence (DNA): TGCGCCAGCACCAACTCCGGGACTAGCGGGAGCTACGAGCAGTACTTC. Translation: CASTNSGTSGSYEQYF.